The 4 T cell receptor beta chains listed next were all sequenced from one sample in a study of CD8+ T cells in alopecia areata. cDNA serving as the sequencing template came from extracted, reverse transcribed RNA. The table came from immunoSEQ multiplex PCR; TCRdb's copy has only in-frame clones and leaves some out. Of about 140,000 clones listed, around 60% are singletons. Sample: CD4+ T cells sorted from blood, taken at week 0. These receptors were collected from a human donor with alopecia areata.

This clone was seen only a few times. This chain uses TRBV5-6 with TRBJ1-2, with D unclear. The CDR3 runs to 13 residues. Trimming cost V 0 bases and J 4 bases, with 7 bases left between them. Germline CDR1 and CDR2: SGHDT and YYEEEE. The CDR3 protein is CASSLARRYGYTF. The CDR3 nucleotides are TGTGCCAGCAGCTTGGCCCGACGCTATGGCTACACCTTC. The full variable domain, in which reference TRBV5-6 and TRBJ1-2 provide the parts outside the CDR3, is DAGVTQSPTHLIKTRGQQVTLRCSPKSGHDTVSWYQQALGQGPQFIFQYYEEEERQRGNFPDRFSGHQFPNYSSELNVNALLLGDSALYLCASSLARRYGYTFGSGTRLTVV.

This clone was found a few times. The CDR3 DNA reads as TGTGCCAGCAGCCCGGGACTGATCTACGAGCAGTACTTC. As protein: CASSPGLIYEQYF. This chain links TRBV6-5 with TRBJ2-7, with a possible D match to TRBD2 (6 bases). CDR1 and CDR2 from the germline V gene are MNHEY and SVGAGI. V was pared by 6 bases and J by 3 bases, with 12 bases between. The CDR3 covers 13 residues.

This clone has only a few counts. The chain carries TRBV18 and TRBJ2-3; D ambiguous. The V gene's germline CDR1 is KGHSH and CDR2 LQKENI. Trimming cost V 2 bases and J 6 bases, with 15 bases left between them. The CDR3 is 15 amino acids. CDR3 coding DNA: TGTGCCAGCTCACCAAGGGTAGGCTTGTCGGATACGCAGTATTTT. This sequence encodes CASSPRVGLSDTQYF.

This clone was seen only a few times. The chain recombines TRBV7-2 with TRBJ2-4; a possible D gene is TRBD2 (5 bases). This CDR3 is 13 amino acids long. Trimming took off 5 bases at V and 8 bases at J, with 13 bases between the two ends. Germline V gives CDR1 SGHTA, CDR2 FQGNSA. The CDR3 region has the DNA TGTGCCAGCAGCATAAACTACGGGGACATTCAGTACTTC. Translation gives CASSINYGDIQYF.